This T cell receptor beta chain was sequenced for a study of radiotherapy plus CTLA-4 blockade in lung cancer (dated by TCRdb to the late 2010s). About the investigation overall: Among the enrolled patients, under 20% had an objective response, and roughly 30% reached disease control. What the work shows at the level of the full study, not this receptor alone: Increased serum interferon-beta after radiation, together with early dynamic changes in blood T cell clones, were reported to be the strongest predictors of response. After treatment with radiotherapy and ipilimumab, TCR clones that came from tumors expanded in the peripheral blood.

The study tested focal radiation therapy combined with CTLA-4 blockade (ipilimumab) in patients with chemo-refractory metastatic non-small-cell lung cancer. Turning to this clone: Its antigen specificity is not known. No much larger clone exists at a distance of one base, and base qualities are not known.

Library construction relied on the immunoSEQ multiplex PCR assay. TCRdb provides this immuneACCESS table in a form limited to in-frame rearrangements. Some clones are lacking; in checked studies, under half of them reflect an unresolved V gene, and why the rest are absent is not known. The sample table shows some 64,000 clones, and roughly four fifths are seen once. The ten largest make up roughly 15% of the sample. This clonotype was sampled from a human donor with non-small cell lung cancer whose response to radiotherapy plus ipilimumab could not be evaluated. Some clones in this sample may be carry-over from other donors' samples. The material was peripheral blood, obtained from a patient treated with radiotherapy plus ipilimumab.

CDR3 sequence: CASSPQGQANQPQHF. The nucleotide sequence is TGTGCCAGCTCACCACAGGGACAGGCTAATCAGCCCCAGCATTTT. The rearrangement combines TRBV18 with TRBJ1-5, and TRBD1 aligns with 8 junction nucleotides. CDR1 and CDR2 are drawn from the germline V gene: KGHSH, LQKENI. Trimming accounts for 1 base at V and 4 bases at J, while the number of junction bases matched to no gene is 3. The CDR3 contains 15 residues, cysteine and phenylalanine counted. Kept here is only the CDR3 DNA, which spans 45 bases and is read in frame from base 1.